The sequence of this T cell receptor delta chain was determined in a study of gamma-delta chains in newborns, infants, children. Overall study context: Microbial exposure reportedly drives polyclonal innate γδ T cell expansion after birth.

TCRdb processed the reads again with the CATT caller. The sample lists about 2,400 delta-chain clones; 9% to 10% were seen once. Germline CDR1 and CDR2: GEAIGNYY and EKD. After removal of 9 bases from V and 6 bases from J, the junction contained 9 bases not matched to a gene. This CDR3 spans 15 amino acids. This clone appeared a few times. The source is a child who was a newborn, infant or young child, either healthy, febrile or measles-vaccinated (not recorded which). Sequencing was carried out using blood. The J gene is TRDJ3, the V gene TRDV2, with 8 bases identical to TRDD3. The CDR3 DNA reads TGTGCCATACTGGGGGCTACCTTGGACACCCGACAGATGTTTTTC. This translates into CAILGATLDTRQMFF.